The clone carrying this T cell receptor (beta chain) was detected once. This sample was taken from a study of a mutant IDH1 vaccine in newly diagnosed glioma. Trimming shortened V by 0 bases and J by 4 bases, and 12 bases separated the two germline ends. The CDR3 extends over 15 amino acids. Looked up from germline, CDR1 is SGHDN and CDR2 is FVKESK. The method was immunoSEQ multiplex PCR; TCRdb's version includes in-frame clones alone and lacks a portion of them. The table shows 20,000 to 30,000 clones, with roughly nine tenths occurring only once. Time point: baseline, week 1 (first vaccination visit). Treatment: pre-vaccination baseline after standard-of-care therapy. The astrocytomas were IDH1-mutant, ATRX-negative, and WHO grade 3 or 4.

This sample comprised PBMCs, obtained from a glioma patient treated with radiotherapy, temozolomide or both. V usage is TRBV14 and J usage is TRBJ1-1; a possible D gene is TRBD1 (6 bases). This receptor was taken from a man younger than 45 with glioma. CDR3 in DNA: TGTGCCAGCAGCCAAGAGGCAGGGGTGGTCACTGAAGCTTTCTTT. Amino acid sequence: CASSQEAGVVTEAFF.